There are a few counts of the clone carrying this TCR beta chain. What it recognizes is unknown. The data are from a study of cytomegalovirus exposure and HLA in healthy donors. General study results and limits: On later analysis, the bulk of CMV-associated TCR beta chains appeared to be HLA-restricted. For most subjects, TCR beta sequences were reported to predict HLA-A and HLA-B alleles with accuracy. Follow-up analysis later connected one missense variant in DCLRE1C with trimming of TCR beta V- and J-genes.

The germline gives CDR1 SEHNR, CDR2 FQNEAQ (reference sequence). With 6 bases clipped from V and 7 bases from J, the junction kept 7 bases outside the gene matches. This CDR3 contains 14 residues. PCR involved 60 Vbeta and 13 Jbeta primers. Libraries were prepared by immunoSEQ multiplex PCR; TCRdb keeps only in-frame clonotypes and omits some of them. The data show about 130,000 clones, with about 66% seen just once and about 1.5% held by the top ten. The sample taken for sequencing was PBMCs. This chain links TRBV7-9 with TRBJ2-7; 12 nucleotides match TRBD1. The sequence came from a human donor in good health. DNA for the CDR3: TGTGCCAGCAGGCCGGGACAGGGGGCAAATGAGCAGTACTTC. Its protein is CASRPGQGANEQYF.